Presented here are 28 T cell receptor beta chains from one specimen sequenced in a study of blood T cell repertoires in COVID-19. The protocol was immunoSEQ multiplex PCR, while the TCRdb copy is restricted to in-frame clones and leaves out a portion. The data show over 75,000 clones, 78% seen once. Sequences were obtained from peripheral blood. The source is a human donor in a cohort sampled during active COVID-19.

The V call is TRBV28, the J call TRBJ1-3; 7 bases fit TRBD1. The CDR3 has 15 amino acids. The V gene's germline CDR1 is MDHEN and CDR2 SYDVKM. V was pared by 11 bases and J by 2 bases, with 12 bases of the junction left unmatched. The CDR3 loop reads CAGAGGGATGNTIYF. In nucleotides, the CDR3 is TGTGCCGGGGCGGGAGGGGGCGCAACTGGAAACACCATATATTTT.

V usage is TRBV30 and J usage is TRBJ1-1, with D perhaps matching TRBD1 (6 bases). Trimming cost V 3 bases and J 5 bases, with 13 bases left between them. There are 13 residues in the CDR3. The V gene's germline CDR1 is GTSNPN and CDR2 SVGIG (reference sequence). CDR3 loop: CAWRPGGRTEAFF. The CDR3 nucleotides are TGTGCCTGGAGGCCCGGGGGGCGGACTGAAGCTTTCTTT.

The chain combines TRBV7-3 with TRBJ1-1; a possible D gene is TRBD1 (5 bases). This CDR3 comprises 13 residues. With 2 bases removed from V and 4 bases from J, the gap between germline ends came to 8 bases. Germline V gives CDR1 SGHTA, CDR2 FQGTGA. CDR3 bases: TGTGCCAGCAGCTTATCAGGGTTCACTGAAGCTTTCTTT. Translated, it gives CASSLSGFTEAFF.

The chain joins TRBV11-2 to TRBJ2-5; D remains unclear. The germline CDR1 and CDR2 sequences are SGHAT and FQNNGV. V lost 0 bases, J lost 7 bases, and 9 bases lay in between. This CDR3 has 13 amino acids. CDR3 loop: CASSLDRRGTQYF. For the CDR3, the DNA is TGTGCCAGCAGCTTAGATCGGAGAGGGACCCAGTACTTC.

In its sample, this clone ranks as medium-sized. This chain connects TRBV4-1 to TRBJ2-2; D possibly corresponds to TRBD2 (7 bases). Deletions cut 0 bases from V and 7 bases from J, with 18 bases between. The germline CDR1 and CDR2 sequences are MGHRA and YSYEKL. The CDR3 runs to 17 residues. CDR3 residues: CASSQEGAGATRGELFF. Written as DNA, the CDR3 is TGCGCCAGCAGCCAAGAGGGTGCGGGGGCCACTCGCGGGGAGCTGTTTTTT.

CDR3: CASSIAGGPNEQFF. The CDR3 DNA sequence: TGTGCCAGTAGTATAGCGGGAGGGCCCAATGAGCAGTTCTTC. The genes are TRBV19 and TRBJ2-1; TRBD2 aligns across 8 bases. Germline CDR1 LNHDA, CDR2 SQIVND (reference sequence). After removal of 1 base from V and 6 bases from J, the junction contained 2 bases not matched to a gene. The CDR3 has 14 amino acids.

This clone has a single count. The sample carries other DNA sequences with the same CDR3. J is TRBJ2-5 and V is TRBV4-1; 9 bases match TRBD2. This CDR3 spans 15 amino acids. J lost 4 bases, V lost 1 base, and 4 bases had no gene match. CDR1 and CDR2 (germline): MGHRA, YSYEKL. This CDR3 is CASSQVAGGLETQYF. CDR3 nucleotide sequence: TGCGCCAGCAGCCAAGTTGCGGGGGGGTTAGAGACCCAGTACTTC.

CDR3 protein: CASSPSGVTDTQYF. The CDR3 nucleotides are TGTGCCAGCTCACCAAGCGGGGTCACAGATACGCAGTATTTT. The V and J genes are TRBV18 and TRBJ2-3, with 7 bases fitting TRBD2. V trimming: 2 bases; J trimming: 2 bases; junction bases outside the gene matches: 1. Germline V gene lookup returns CDR1 KGHSH and CDR2 LQKENI. CDR3 length: 14 amino acids. The entire variable domain, with the rest obtained from reference TRBV18 and TRBJ2-3, is as follows: NAGVMQNPRHLVRRRGQEARLRCSPMKGHSHVYWYRQLPEEGLKFMVYLQKENIIDESGMPKERFSAEFPKEGPSILRIQQVVRGDSAAYFCASSPSGVTDTQYFGPGTRLTVL.

The CDR3 nucleotides are TGTGCCAGCAGCTTTTTTCTCGTGAGCAATCAGCCCCAGCATTTT. It encodes CASSFFLVSNQPQHF. This rearrangement joins TRBV5-6 to TRBJ1-5; D gene unclear. V was clipped by 2 bases and J by 1 base, with 10 bases between them. The CDR3 is 15 residues long. Germline V gives CDR1 SGHDT, CDR2 YYEEEE.

This CDR3 is CASKSGTGDLHQPQHF. The CDR3 DNA follows: TGTGCCAGTAAATCGGGGACAGGGGACTTGCATCAGCCCCAGCATTTT. This chain uses TRBV19 with TRBJ1-5, with TRBD1 matching over 10 bases. The CDR3 runs 16 residues. The germline V gene encodes CDR1 LNHDA and CDR2 SQIVND (reference sequence). Unmatched junction bases numbered 11, after V lost 7 bases and J lost 5 bases. Variable domain in full (rest from reference TRBV19 and TRBJ1-5): DGGITQSPKYLFRKEGQNVTLSCEQNLNHDAMYWYRQDPGQGLRLIYYSQIVNDFQKGDIAEGYSVSREKKESFPLTVTSAQKNPTAFYLCASKSGTGDLHQPQHFGDGTRLSIL.

The rearrangement links TRBV7-9 to TRBJ1-1, with a tentative D call TRBD1 (6 bases). V shed 5 bases and J shed 6 bases, with 16 bases lying between them. Germline V gives CDR1 SEHNR, CDR2 FQNEAQ (reference sequence). There are 14 residues in the CDR3. CDR3: CASSPRDAGAEAFF. CDR3 sequence (DNA): TGTGCCAGCAGCCCTAGGGATGCAGGGGCTGAAGCTTTCTTT.

The chain has TRBV19 and TRBJ1-5, with D possibly TRBD1 on 5 matching bases. Germline CDR1 reads LNHDA; CDR2 reads SQIVND (reference sequence). The V end lost 0 bases, the J end lost 3 bases, and 12 bases lay between the germline ends. The CDR3 loop spans 16 amino acids. The chain's CDR3 is CASSIEWGVSNQPQHF. In DNA, the CDR3 is TGTGCCAGTAGTATAGAATGGGGGGTTTCCAATCAGCCCCAGCATTTT.

The chain links TRBV7-7 to TRBJ2-1; weak D call: TRBD2 (5 bases). The V gene's germline CDR1 is SSHAT and CDR2 FNYEAQ (reference sequence). The CDR3 totals 13 residues. CDR3 sequence (DNA): TGTGCTAGCGCGGCAGCACACGGGAATGAGCAGTTCTTC. This sequence encodes CASAAAHGNEQFF.

This clone counts as medium-sized. This chain links TRBV5-4 with TRBJ2-3; TRBD1 agrees at 8 bases. V dropped 3 bases and J dropped 2; count of bases not matched to a gene: 2. CDR1 and CDR2 (germline): SGHNT, YYREEE (reference sequence). The CDR3 is 14 amino acids. The CDR3 sequence is CASSWTGPTDTQYF. CDR3 DNA: TGTGCCAGCAGCTGGACAGGGCCCACAGATACGCAGTATTTT.

This rearrangement joins TRBV5-1 to TRBJ2-2, with 7 bases matching TRBD2. V was clipped by 4 bases and J by 1 base; unmatched bases: 4. The germline V gene has CDR1 SGHRS and CDR2 YFSETQ. The CDR3 has 15 residues. CDR3 bases: TGCGCCAGCAGCCATGGGACTAAGAACACCGGGGAGCTGTTTTTT. Amino acids: CASSHGTKNTGELFF.

Only one count was recorded for this clone. The chain combines TRBV7-9 with TRBJ2-5, with D maybe TRBD2 (6 bases). The germline V gene encodes CDR1 SEHNR and CDR2 FQNEAQ (reference sequence). This CDR3 is 14 amino acids long. CDR3 sequence reads: CGFLGLRLQETQYF. The DNA of the CDR3 is TGTGGTTTTCTGGGACTTCGTTTACAAGAGACCCAGTACTTC. Variable domain in full (rest from reference TRBV7-9 and TRBJ2-5): DTGVSQNPRHKITKRGQNVTFRCDPISEHNRLYWYRQTLGQGPEFLTYFQNEAQLEKSRLLSDRFSAERPKGSFSTLEIQRTEQGDSAMYLCGFLGLRLQETQYFGPGTRLLVL.

The chain uses TRBV20-1 and TRBJ2-3, with 8 nucleotides matching TRBD2. CDR3 length: 15 residues. Germline V CDR1 and CDR2: DFQATT, SNEGSKA (reference sequence). V lost 3 bases to trimming and J lost 0 bases; unmatched junction nucleotides: 5. CDR3 region: CSASRGGPSTDTQYF. Here the CDR3 DNA reads TGCAGTGCTAGTCGCGGGGGGCCTAGCACAGATACGCAGTATTTT.

The chain joins TRBV27 to TRBJ1-1, with 7 nucleotides matching TRBD1. Germline V gene data show CDR1 as MNHEY and CDR2 as SMNVEV (reference sequence). Trimming cost V 6 bases and J 6 bases; bases outside gene matches: 10. The CDR3 consists of 14 residues. The CDR3: CASRSEGAPAEAFF. The CDR3 DNA sequence: TGTGCCAGCAGATCGGAGGGGGCGCCTGCTGAAGCTTTCTTT.

This chain joins TRBV9 and TRBJ2-5, with D possibly TRBD2 on 5 matching bases. Trimming shortened V by 3 bases and J by 5 bases, and 14 bases separated the two germline ends. This CDR3 spans 14 amino acids. Germline lookup yields CDR1 SGDLS and CDR2 YYNGEE. The CDR3 DNA follows: TGTGCCAGCAGCGCCCCGGGGTTGGGGGAGACCCAGTACTTC. As protein: CASSAPGLGETQYF.

V is TRBV9 and J is TRBJ1-3; D uncertain. Germline lookup yields CDR1 SGDLS and CDR2 YYNGEE. The CDR3 has 15 amino acids. Trimming left V 2 bases short and J 1 base short, with 10 bases between. The CDR3 reads CASSVEAFSGNTIYF. The DNA of the CDR3 is TGTGCCAGCAGCGTGGAGGCCTTTTCTGGAAACACCATATATTTT.

This clone was recorded once. V usage is TRBV21-1 and J usage is TRBJ1-2; the D call of TRBD1 is as the table states it, not checked on the DNA. TRBV21-1 is noted as a pseudogene. The CDR3 is 16 residues long. Here the CDR3 reads CASSSPGTDRPAGYTF. CDR3 nucleotide sequence: TGTGCCAGCAGCTCCCCCGGGACAGATAGACCGGCGGGCTACACCTTC.

J is TRBJ1-6 and V is TRBV11-2, with D perhaps TRBD1 (5 bases). Per germline, CDR1 SGHAT and CDR2 FQNNGV. V was clipped by 6 bases and J by 9 bases, with 12 bases between them. The CDR3 is 13 residues long. Here the CDR3 DNA reads TGTGCCAGCAGAAGGGACTGGACTTCACCCCTCCACTTT. This codes for CASRRDWTSPLHF.

The sample holds a few counts of this clone. The chain uses TRBV11-3 and TRBJ1-1, with 7 positions matching TRBD1. The CDR3 contains 12 residues. Germline V gives CDR1 SGHNT, CDR2 YENEEA. Trimming took 5 bases from V and 7 from J; bases not matched to a gene: 4. CDR3 coding DNA: TGTGCCAGCAGCACAACAGGGGATGAAGCTTTCTTT. Amino acid sequence: CASSTTGDEAFF. Full variable domain (missing parts from reference TRBV11-3 and TRBJ1-1): EAGVVQSPRYKIIEKKQPVAFWCNPISGHNTLYWYLQNLGQGPELLIRYENEEAVDDSQLPKDRFSAERLKGVDSTLKIQPAELGDSAVYLCASSTTGDEAFFGQGTRLTVV.

The chain combines TRBV2 with TRBJ2-2; D unresolved. This CDR3 has 15 amino acids. Between the trimmed V and J ends, which lost 3 bases and 0 bases, there was a span of 8 bases. Per germline, CDR1 SNHLY and CDR2 FYNNEI. As DNA, the CDR3 is TGTGCCAGCAGTGAGGGCAGGACGAACACCGGGGAGCTGTTTTTT. Translation gives CASSEGRTNTGELFF.

The DNA for the CDR3 is TGTGCCAGCAGCCACCCCGGGACTGGGAATGAGCAGTTCTTC. Translating gives CASSHPGTGNEQFF. The chain has TRBV7-6 and TRBJ2-1; a possible D gene is TRBD2 (6 bases). CDR3 size: 14 residues. The V and J ends lost 5 bases and 7 bases respectively, with 15 bases between them. Germline V gene lookup returns CDR1 SGHVS and CDR2 FNYEAQ.

The J gene is TRBJ2-5, the V gene TRBV3-1 (or the pseudogene TRBV3-2); 15 bases fit TRBD2. With 4 bases clipped from V and 5 bases from J, the junction kept 11 bases outside the gene matches. CDR3 length: 18 residues. The germline CDR1 and CDR2 sequences are LGHDT and YNNKEL (reference sequence). The CDR3 spells CASSPRTSGGAGGETQYF. In DNA, the CDR3 is TGTGCCAGCAGCCCCCGGACTAGCGGGGGGGCTGGCGGGGAGACCCAGTACTTC.

This sequence joins TRBV10-3 and TRBJ2-1, with TRBD1 matching 7 bases. The CDR3 has 12 amino acids. Germline values: CDR1 ENHRY, CDR2 SYGVKD. After removal of 5 bases from V and 9 bases from J, the junction contained 4 bases not matched to a gene. CDR3: CAISQGEAEQFF. DNA for the CDR3: TGTGCCATCAGTCAGGGGGAAGCTGAGCAGTTCTTC.

This rearrangement joins TRBV24-1 to TRBJ2-1; TRBD1 agrees at 9 bases. V dropped 3 bases and J dropped 13; count of bases not matched to a gene: 6. CDR3 length: 13 residues. The germline V gene encodes CDR1 KGHDR and CDR2 SFDVKD. CDR3 nucleotides: TGTGCCACCAGTGATGTTCTGGGACAGGGACAGTTCTTC. Translated, it gives CATSDVLGQGQFF.